This T cell receptor (beta chain) was identified during a study of shared clonotypes between healthy human individuals. The V end lost 4 bases, the J end lost 15 bases, and 22 bases lay between the germline ends. The CDR3 runs to 14 residues. CDR1 ENHRY and CDR2 SYGVKD come from the germline V gene. Clones were sequenced by immunoSEQ multiplex PCR, and TCRdb holds only the in-frame ones, with some missing. The data show roughly 1 million clones, approximately 76% seen once. Sequencing was done on a sample of memory CD4+ T cells sorted from blood. Documented subset: CD45RA-negative fraction. The chain joins TRBV10-3 to TRBJ2-1, with D possibly being TRBD2 (7 bases). This sequence was found in a man younger than 35 in good health. For the CDR3, the DNA is TGTGCCATCAGTGTTCTCCGAGAGGGAGGGGGTCTGTTCTTC. Translated: CAISVLREGGGLFF.